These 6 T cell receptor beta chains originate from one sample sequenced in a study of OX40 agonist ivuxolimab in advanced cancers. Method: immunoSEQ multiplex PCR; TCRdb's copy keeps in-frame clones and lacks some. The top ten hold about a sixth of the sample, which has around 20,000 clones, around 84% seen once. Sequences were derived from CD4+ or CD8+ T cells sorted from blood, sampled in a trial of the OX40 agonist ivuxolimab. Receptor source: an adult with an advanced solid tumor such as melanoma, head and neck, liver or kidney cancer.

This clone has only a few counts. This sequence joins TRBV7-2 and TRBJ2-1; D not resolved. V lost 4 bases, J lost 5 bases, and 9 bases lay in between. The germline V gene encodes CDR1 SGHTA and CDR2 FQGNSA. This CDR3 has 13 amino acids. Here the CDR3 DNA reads TGTGCCAGCAGCTCCATACCCGACAATGAGCAGTTCTTC. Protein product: CASSSIPDNEQFF.

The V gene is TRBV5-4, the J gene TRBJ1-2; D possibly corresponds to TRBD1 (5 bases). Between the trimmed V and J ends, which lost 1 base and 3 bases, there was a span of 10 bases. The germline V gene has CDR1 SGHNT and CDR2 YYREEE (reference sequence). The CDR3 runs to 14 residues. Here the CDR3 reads CASSLQGQDYGYTF. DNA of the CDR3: TGTGCCAGCAGCTTGCAGGGCCAAGACTATGGCTACACCTTC.

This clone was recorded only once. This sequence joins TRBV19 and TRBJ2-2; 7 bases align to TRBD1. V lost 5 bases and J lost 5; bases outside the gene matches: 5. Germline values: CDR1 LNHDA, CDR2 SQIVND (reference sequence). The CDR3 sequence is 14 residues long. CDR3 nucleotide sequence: TGTGCCAGTAGTCTTTCAGGGGGAACCGGGGAGCTGTTTTTT. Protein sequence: CASSLSGGTGELFF. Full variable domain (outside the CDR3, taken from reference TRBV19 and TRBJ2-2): DGGITQSPKYLFRKEGQNVTLSCEQNLNHDAMYWYRQDPGQGLRLIYYSQIVNDFQKGDIAEGYSVSREKKESFPLTVTSAQKNPTAFYLCASSLSGGTGELFFGEGSRLTVL.

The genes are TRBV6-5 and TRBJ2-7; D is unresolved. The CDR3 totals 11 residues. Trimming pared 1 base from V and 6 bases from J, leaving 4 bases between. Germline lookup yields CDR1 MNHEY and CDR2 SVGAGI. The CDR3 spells CASSYWGEQYF. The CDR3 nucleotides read TGTGCCAGCAGTTACTGGGGCGAGCAGTACTTC.

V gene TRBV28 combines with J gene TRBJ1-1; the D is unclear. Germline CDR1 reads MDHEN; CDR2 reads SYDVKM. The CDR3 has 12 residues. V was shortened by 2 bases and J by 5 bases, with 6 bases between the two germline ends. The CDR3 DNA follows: TGTGCCAGCAGTTTAGTGGTGACTGAAGCTTTCTTT. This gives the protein CASSLVVTEAFF.

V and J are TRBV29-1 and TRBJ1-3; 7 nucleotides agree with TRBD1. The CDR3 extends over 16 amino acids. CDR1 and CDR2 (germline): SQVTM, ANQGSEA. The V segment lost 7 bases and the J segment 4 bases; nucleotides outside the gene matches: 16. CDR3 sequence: CSALNPRDRLGNTIYF. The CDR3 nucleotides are TGCAGCGCCCTCAACCCCCGGGACAGATTGGGAAACACCATATATTTT. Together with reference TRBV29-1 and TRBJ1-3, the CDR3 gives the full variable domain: SAVISQKPSRDICQRGTSLTIQCQVDSQVTMMFWYRQQPGQSLTLIATANQGSEATYESGFVIDKFPISRPNLTFSTLTVSNMSPEDSSIYLCSALNPRDRLGNTIYFGEGSWLTVV.